Presented here are 3 T cell receptor beta chains from one specimen sequenced in a study of vaccination and CD4 T cells after COVID-19. Their antigen targets remain unknown. Time point specified: late sampling 161 to 241 days after vaccination in three convalescent patients. Treatment denoted: roughly ten-day PBMC culture with coronavirus spike peptide pools or control peptides (ViraFEST assay). Oncomine TCR Beta short-read sequencing was applied to DNA from cultured CD4+ T cells. TCRdb reprocessed the PCR reads via MiXCR and lists one record per CDR3 protein. The sample has roughly 18,000 distinct CDR3 sequences; less than 60% are singletons. The sequenced sample was CD4+ T cells from blood, cultured in vitro, obtained about 7 months after SARS-CoV-2 vaccination. The receptors stem from a human donor who had recovered from COVID-19.

This clonotype was seen a few times. The gene calls are TRBV2 and TRBJ1-2; D call uncertain. Trimming took off 0 bases at V and 3 bases at J, with 5 bases between the two ends. Germline CDR1 and CDR2: SNHLY and FYNNEI. The CDR3 is made up of 13 amino acids. The CDR3 region has the DNA TGTGCCAGCAGTGAAGCCCGGTACTATGGCTACACCTTC. Translating it yields CASSEARYYGYTF.

The rearrangement links TRBV7-3 to TRBJ2-2, with 16 bases that match TRBD2. Germline V CDR1 and CDR2: SGHTA, FQGTGA. The CDR3 length is 18 residues. The ends lost 1 base at V and 5 bases at J; junction bases unmatched: 4. The CDR3 here is CASSLRGLAGGPTGELFF. CDR3 nucleotide sequence: TGTGCCAGCAGCTTAAGGGGACTAGCGGGAGGGCCAACCGGGGAGCTGTTTTTT.

The table lists this clonotype with a few counts. This chain uses TRBV7-9 with TRBJ2-5, with 9 bases that match TRBD2. J was trimmed by 5 bases and V by 6 bases; bases with no gene match: 7. Germline loops: CDR1 SEHNR, CDR2 FQNEAQ (reference sequence). This CDR3 is built from 14 residues. The CDR3 spells CASSPAGGMETQYF. In DNA form, the CDR3 reads TGTGCCAGCAGTCCCGCGGGGGGGATGGAGACCCAGTACTTC.